This T cell receptor beta chain originates from a study of somatic mutations in cytotoxic T cells in rheumatoid arthritis. Overall study: Prior to any treatment and right after diagnosis, patient blood (approximately 29 ml EDTA) was drawn. Study-wide points: With age, CD8+ clonality increased in rheumatoid arthritis patients, whereas no such increase appeared in healthy controls. No correction for multiple comparisons was applied to the slight TRBV07 underrepresentation in rheumatoid arthritis patients.

The method was immunoSEQ multiplex PCR; TCRdb's version includes in-frame clones alone and lacks a portion of them. The data show 15,000 to 20,000 clones, with roughly four fifths seen just once and 11% to 15% held by the top ten. Positively selected by magnetic beads, CD4+ and CD8+ cells were purity-checked by flow cytometry. V dropped 5 bases and J dropped 4; count of bases not matched to a gene: 4. Germline V gene data show CDR1 as SGHVS and CDR2 as FNYEAQ. The CDR3 runs to 14 residues. As concerns this clone: Its specificity is not known.

The sample consisted of CD8+ T cells sorted from blood. The rearrangement uses TRBV7-6 and TRBJ1-3; 8 positions match TRBD1. The TCR comes from an adult with rheumatoid arthritis. CDR3 coding DNA: TGTGCCAGCAGCCCAGGGGGCTCGGGAAACACCATATATTTT. It is translated as CASSPGGSGNTIYF.